The clone carrying this T cell receptor beta chain was detected a few times. Its target is unknown. Molecular barcoding with unique molecular identifiers was used for the TCRbeta library. TCRdb used MiXCR to reprocess the PCR reads, holding one entry per CDR3 protein. Here the sample spans about 510,000 distinct CDR3 sequences, over 9.5% being singletons. The data stem from a study of T-cell reconstitution after alpha-beta-depleted transplantation in children. Study results and caveats: Surviving recipient cells, namely T cells and thymic progenitors, were the source of high day-60 TCRbeta diversity in some patients. Fresh T-cell production supplied most of the T-cell counts and diversity seen one year after transplant. As was reported, about two months after transplant, alpha-beta T cells came from several hundred expanded graft clones.

Germline V gene sequence: CDR1 SQVTM, CDR2 ANQGSEA. The germline V and J ends were trimmed by 6 bases and 5 bases, with 10 bases remaining between them. The CDR3 is 11 amino acids. The chain recombines TRBV29-1 with TRBJ2-5; D may be TRBD1 (5 bases). Sequences were derived from PBMCs, mostly from graft donor cells, sampled 180 days after TCRalphabeta/CD19-depleted stem cell transplant. The source is a female patient between 2 and 15 years old who had a stem cell transplant for aplastic anemia, so the T cells may come from the graft donor. The DNA of the CDR3 is TGCAGCGTGGAGACAGTGGAGACCCAGTACTTC. This translates into CSVETVETQYF. The whole variable domain, remainder taken from reference TRBV29-1 and TRBJ2-5, is SAVISQKPSRDICQRGTSLTIQCQVDSQVTMMFWYRQQPGQSLTLIATANQGSEATYESGFVIDKFPISRPNLTFSTLTVSNMSPEDSSIYLCSVETVETQYFGPGTRLLVL.